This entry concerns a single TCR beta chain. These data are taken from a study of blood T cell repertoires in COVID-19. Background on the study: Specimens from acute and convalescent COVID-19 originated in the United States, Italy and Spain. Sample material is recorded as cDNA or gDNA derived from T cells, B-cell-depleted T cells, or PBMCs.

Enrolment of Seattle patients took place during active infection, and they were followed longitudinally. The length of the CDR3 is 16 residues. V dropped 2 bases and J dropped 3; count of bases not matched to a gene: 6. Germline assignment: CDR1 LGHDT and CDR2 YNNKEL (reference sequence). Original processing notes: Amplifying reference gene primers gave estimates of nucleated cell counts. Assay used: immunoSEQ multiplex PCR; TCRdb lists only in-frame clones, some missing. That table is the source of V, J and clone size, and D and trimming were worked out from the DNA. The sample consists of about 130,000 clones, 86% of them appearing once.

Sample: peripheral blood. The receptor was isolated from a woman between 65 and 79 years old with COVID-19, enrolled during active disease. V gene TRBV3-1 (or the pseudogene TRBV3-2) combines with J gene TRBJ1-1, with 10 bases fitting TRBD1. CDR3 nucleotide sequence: TGTGCCAGCAGCCAACTCTCGACAGGGGGCCACACTGAAGCTTTCTTT. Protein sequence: CASSQLSTGGHTEAFF.